This TCR beta chain was found in a study of blood T cells in healthy people across ages. A second PCR, run for roughly 7 to 11 cycles, used a sample-barcoded 5' primer plus a J-beta primer mix. One entry per CDR3 protein results from TCRdb running MiXCR on the 5' RACE reads. The sample has 700,000 to 950,000 distinct CDR3 sequences, roughly 64% seen once. Isolation yielded PBMCs, at least 6.5 million per sample, in every case. The sequence came from a young man in good health. Sample: blood.

The DNA of the CDR3 is TGTGCCAGCAGGGGGACAGGGGCGAGAAATGAGCAGTTCTTC. The encoded protein is CASRGTGARNEQFF. This chain joins TRBV2 and TRBJ2-1; 10 positions agree with TRBD1. The germline gives CDR1 SNHLY, CDR2 FYNNEI. The CDR3 sequence is 14 residues long. V shed 6 bases, J shed 7 bases, and the junction held 6 bases outside the gene matches.